This T cell receptor beta chain appears in the sequencing data of a study of OX40 agonist ivuxolimab in advanced cancers. Study overall: Those treated in dose escalation had hepatocellular carcinoma, melanoma, renal cell cancer or head and neck cancer. Three dose-escalation patients had partial responses: one with hepatocellular carcinoma and two with cutaneous melanoma.

Study-level results: The study observed clonal expansion of CD4+ and CD8+ blood T cells by week 6 at 0.1 to 3.0 mg/kg.

With baseline, cycle 4 day 1, and cycle 7 day 1 as timepoints, blood was sampled. Only in-frame clones appear in the TCRdb table, and some are missing; sequencing was by immunoSEQ multiplex PCR. Among around 45,000 clones listed, roughly 88% were seen once. As to this clone: Its target is not known.

The CDR3 is 15 residues long. V was shortened by 0 bases and J by 0 bases, with 9 bases between the two germline ends. Germline CDR1 ENHRY, CDR2 SYGVKD. The sequence was collected from an adult with an advanced solid tumor such as melanoma, head and neck, liver or kidney cancer. The sequenced sample was CD4+ or CD8+ T cells sorted from blood, obtained in a trial of the OX40 agonist ivuxolimab. The chain joins TRBV10-3 to TRBJ2-7; no reliable D call. This CDR3 reads CAISESGPRSYEQYF. The CDR3 DNA reads TGTGCCATCAGTGAGTCCGGGCCCCGCTCCTACGAGCAGTACTTC.